This entry lists 28 T cell receptor beta chains sequenced from one sample in a study of T-cell memory formation after mild COVID-19. In TCRdb, the 5' RACE reads were re-called with MiXCR into one record per CDR3 protein. Of fewer than 200,000 distinct CDR3 sequences detected, approximately 17% appear once; the ten largest clones hold 3.5% to 5%. The material sequenced was PBMCs or a T cell subset sorted from them (not recorded which). The receptors here all came from a man younger than 35 who had mild COVID-19 (a few samples of this study predate the infection). Cell type and time point are not known.

V and J are TRBV5-5 and TRBJ2-1; tentative D call: TRBD1 (6 bases). The V gene's germline CDR1 is SGHKS and CDR2 YYEKEE (reference sequence). Between the trimmed V and J ends, which lost 0 bases and 5 bases, there was a span of 15 bases. The CDR3 sequence is 16 residues long. The CDR3 DNA reads as TGTGCCAGCAGCTTGGTGTCTTTAGGGGACAACAATGAGCAGTTCTTC. It is translated as CASSLVSLGDNNEQFF.

This clonotype was counted between two and nine times. The chain recombines TRBV5-1 with TRBJ2-3; D not certain. The CDR3 totals 13 residues. Germline CDR1 reads SGHRS; CDR2 reads YFSETQ. V dropped 1 base and J dropped 2 bases, with 5 bases sitting between them. CDR3 protein: CASSLSTTDTQYF. The CDR3 DNA sequence: TGCGCCAGCAGCTTGAGCACCACAGATACGCAGTATTTT.

The V gene is TRBV20-1, the J gene TRBJ1-2; D not certain. The CDR3 is 12 residues long. With 6 bases removed from V and 0 bases from J, the gap between germline ends came to 8 bases. Germline assignment: CDR1 DFQATT and CDR2 SNEGSKA (reference sequence). This CDR3 reads CSATQPNYGYTF. The DNA of the CDR3 is TGCAGTGCCACACAGCCTAACTATGGCTACACCTTC.

This clonotype occurred a few times. This sequence joins TRBV9 and TRBJ1-2; 11 bases line up with TRBD1. Trimming removed 4 bases from V and 7 bases from J; junction bases left unmatched: 6. This CDR3 region has 14 residues. Per the germline V gene, CDR1 is SGDLS and CDR2 is YYNGEE. CDR3 nucleotide sequence: TGTGCCAGCAGCACCCGGACAGGGGGCGGTGGCTACACCTTC. Translation: CASSTRTGGGGYTF.

The rearrangement links TRBV7-2 to TRBJ2-3, with 8 bases aligning to TRBD2. This CDR3 has 21 amino acids. The V gene's germline CDR1 is SGHTA and CDR2 FQGNSA. The trim removed 5 bases at V and 4 bases at J, leaving 26 bases unmatched. The CDR3 sequence is CASSRPAVAGPTSGAPDTQYF. In DNA, the CDR3 is TGTGCCAGCAGCCGCCCGGCCGTAGCGGGACCCACCTCAGGTGCTCCAGATACGCAGTATTTT.

At least ten counts were recorded for this clonotype. The chain links TRBV7-2 to TRBJ2-2; D possibly matches TRBD1 or TRBD2 (6 bases each). V lost 2 bases and J lost 5, with 12 bases in between. This CDR3 is 15 amino acids long. CDR1 and CDR2 (germline): SGHTA, FQGNSA. The CDR3 spells CASSLFQGGTGELFF. Written as DNA, the CDR3 is TGTGCCAGCAGCTTATTCCAAGGGGGGACCGGGGAGCTGTTTTTT.

V and J are TRBV4-2 and TRBJ1-6; D remains ambiguous. V lost 1 base to trimming and J lost 10 bases, with 11 bases between them. This CDR3 has 14 residues. Looked up from germline, CDR1 is LGHNA and CDR2 is YNFKEQ. CDR3 sequence reads: CASSQGQEESPLHF. CDR3 sequence (DNA): TGTGCCAGCAGCCAAGGGCAGGAAGAATCACCCCTCCACTTT.

The chain joins TRBV7-2 to TRBJ2-1; TRBD2 matches 11 bases. Germline trimming cut 5 bases from V and 8 bases from J; bases unmatched to any gene: 8. Germline V lookup: CDR1 SGHTA, CDR2 FQGNSA. This CDR3 region has 15 residues. CDR3 in amino acids: CASSLSGGAGYEQFF. For the CDR3, the DNA is TGTGCCAGCAGCCTTAGCGGGGGGGCCGGGTATGAGCAGTTCTTC.

This clonotype occurred a few times. The chain is built from TRBV12-3 or TRBV12-4 and TRBJ2-1; 8 bases line up with TRBD1. The V and J ends lost 5 bases and 2 bases, in that order; junction bases with no gene match: 5. The CDR3 contains 15 residues. CDR3 coding DNA: TGTGCCAGCAGTCCCCACAGGGGGACCTACAATGAGCAGTTCTTC. This encodes CASSPHRGTYNEQFF.

Only a few counts were recorded for this clonotype. V and J are TRBV6-6 and TRBJ1-2; D gene unclear. Germline assignment: CDR1 MNHNY and CDR2 SVGAGI (reference sequence). The CDR3 spans 13 residues. Trimming left V 6 bases short and J 2 bases short, with 10 bases between. The CDR3, as DNA: TGTGCCAGCAGGCTCGATAGGAACTATGGCTACACCTTC. Its translation: CASRLDRNYGYTF.

The sample holds many counts of this clonotype. This chain uses TRBV5-1 with TRBJ2-1, with TRBD1 matching over 7 bases. The junction had 7 bases not matched to a gene; V was cut back by 3 bases and J by 4 bases. CDR3 length: 15 residues. Germline values: CDR1 SGHRS, CDR2 YFSETQ. Here the CDR3 reads CASSSTGQNYNEQFF. The CDR3 DNA follows: TGCGCCAGCAGCTCCACGGGACAGAATTACAATGAGCAGTTCTTC.

The rearrangement links TRBV5-1 to TRBJ1-3; D is possibly TRBD1 (5 bases). The CDR3 runs 16 residues. V shed 4 bases and J shed 0 bases, with 14 bases lying between them. CDR1 is SGHRS, CDR2 YFSETQ, per germline. The CDR3: CASSRDGAYSGNTIYF. The CDR3 DNA follows: TGCGCCAGCAGCCGGGACGGAGCTTACTCTGGAAACACCATATATTTT.

The V and J genes are TRBV12-3 or TRBV12-4 and TRBJ2-7, with 8 nucleotides matching TRBD1. Trimming removed 5 bases from V and 1 base from J; junction bases left unmatched: 4. The CDR3 length is 14 residues. The CDR3, as DNA: TGTGCCAGCAGTATACAGGGGGATTCCTACGAGCAGTACTTC. It yields the protein CASSIQGDSYEQYF.

This clonotype was counted between two and nine times. A junction end diverges from the germline sequence, so it may reflect a read error. The chain couples TRBV5-1 to TRBJ1-6; D ambiguous. Germline CDR1 reads SGHRS; CDR2 reads YFSETQ. The CDR3 consists of 14 residues. CDR3 residues: CASSLGLWDSPLHF. CDR3 nucleotide sequence: TGCGCCAGCAGTTTGGGTCTTTGGGATTCACCCCTCCACTTT. The full variable domain, rest sourced from reference TRBV5-1 and TRBJ1-6, is KAGVTQTPRYLIKTRGQQVTLSCSPISGHRSVSWYQQTPGQGLQFLFEYFSETQRNKGNFPGRFSGRQFSNSRSEMNVSTLELGDSALYLCASSLGLWDSPLHFGNGTRLTVT.

The V call is TRBV2, the J call TRBJ1-5; 7 bases line up with TRBD1. CDR3 size: 14 residues. The V gene end was trimmed by 1 base and the J gene end by 7 bases; junction bases not matched to a gene: 4. CDR1 is SNHLY and CDR2 is FYNNEI in the germline V gene. CDR3 sequence: CASSEEGAGQPQHF. CDR3 DNA sequence: TGTGCCAGCAGTGAAGAGGGGGCAGGACAGCCCCAGCATTTT.

This chain uses TRBV5-6 with TRBJ2-3; 11 bases fit TRBD2. V trimming: 4 bases; J trimming: 0 bases; junction bases outside the gene matches: 10. Germline CDR1 is SGHDT and CDR2 is YYEEEE. The length of the CDR3 is 18 residues. CDR3 amino acids: CASSTPKGTSGSTDTQYF. The CDR3 nucleotides are TGTGCCAGCAGCACACCCAAAGGGACTAGCGGAAGCACAGATACGCAGTATTTT.

This clonotype came up a few times. This sequence joins TRBV9 and TRBJ2-1; 12 nucleotides agree with TRBD2. Germline lookup yields CDR1 SGDLS and CDR2 YYNGEE. The CDR3 consists of 17 residues. J lost 8 bases, V lost 3 bases, and 12 bases had no gene match. The CDR3 reads CASSGTSGEQGLDEQFF. The DNA for the CDR3 is TGTGCCAGCAGCGGGACTAGCGGGGAACAAGGCCTTGATGAGCAGTTCTTC.

This chain joins TRBV4-3 and TRBJ2-5, with 9 nucleotides matching TRBD1. V was clipped by 0 bases and J by 4 bases; unmatched bases: 3. The V gene's germline CDR1 is LGHNA and CDR2 YSLEER. The CDR3 sequence is 15 residues long. In nucleotides, the CDR3 is TGCGCCAGCAGCCAAGACCTGGACAGGGGAGAGACCCAGTACTTC. It specifies CASSQDLDRGETQYF.

The chain uses TRBV29-1 and TRBJ1-1, with TRBD1 matching over 8 bases. The CDR3 runs to 13 residues. Germline V CDR1 and CDR2: SQVTM, ANQGSEA. The ends lost 7 bases at V and 0 bases at J; junction bases unmatched: 4. In nucleotides, the CDR3 is TGCAGCGGAAGACAGGGGATGAACACTGAAGCTTTCTTT. This encodes CSGRQGMNTEAFF.

V usage is TRBV5-1 and J usage is TRBJ1-1; D perhaps matches TRBD1 (6 bases). This CDR3 comprises 13 residues. V lost 5 bases to trimming and J lost 0 bases, with 8 bases between them. Germline V gene lookup returns CDR1 SGHRS and CDR2 YFSETQ. The CDR3, as DNA: TGCGCCAGCAGAGGACAGATGAACACTGAAGCTTTCTTT. Protein sequence: CASRGQMNTEAFF.

This clonotype has a handful of counts. V usage is TRBV12-3 or TRBV12-4 and J usage is TRBJ2-5; TRBD2 matches 7 bases. The junction had 3 bases not matched to a gene; V was cut back by 0 bases and J by 2 bases. The length of the CDR3 is 15 residues. CDR3 DNA: TGTGCCAGCAGTTTAGCGGGACTAACTCAAGAGACCCAGTACTTC. Protein product: CASSLAGLTQETQYF.

This sequence joins TRBV19 and TRBJ1-5; possible D gene TRBD1, 6 bases. The germline V gene has CDR1 LNHDA and CDR2 SQIVND (reference sequence). Trimming removed 4 bases from V and 6 bases from J, with 10 bases in between. The CDR3 is made up of 13 amino acids. CDR3 sequence reads: CASSTQGFQPQHF. CDR3 sequence (DNA): TGTGCCAGTAGTACCCAGGGGTTTCAGCCCCAGCATTTT.

This clonotype was detected only a few times. The chain uses TRBV28 and TRBJ2-1; D is unclear. From germline, CDR1 is MDHEN and CDR2 SYDVKM. V lost 6 bases and J 8 bases, leaving 11 bases between the germline ends. The CDR3 has 12 amino acids. CDR3 protein: CASSFLAYEQFF. For the CDR3, the DNA is TGTGCCAGCAGCTTCTTGGCCTATGAGCAGTTCTTC.

This clonotype was detected a few times. The V gene is TRBV12-3 or TRBV12-4, the J gene TRBJ2-4; D ambiguous. CDR3 size: 14 residues. Trimming took 6 bases from V and 1 from J, leaving 10 bases between them. CDR3 protein: CASSSEVAKNIQYF. The CDR3 DNA follows: TGTGCCAGCAGCTCTGAGGTTGCCAAAAACATTCAGTACTTC.

V and J are TRBV28 and TRBJ1-3; D ambiguous. The CDR3 runs 12 residues. Per germline, CDR1 MDHEN and CDR2 SYDVKM. V was trimmed by 3 bases and J by 7 bases, leaving 7 bases between them. DNA of the CDR3: TGTGCCAGCAGTTTCCTAGGGAACACCATATATTTT. This encodes CASSFLGNTIYF.

This clonotype was detected only a few times. The J gene is TRBJ2-7, the V gene TRBV5-1; weak D call: TRBD1 (6 bases). Germline V gene sequence: CDR1 SGHRS, CDR2 YFSETQ. V lost 3 bases and J lost 0, with 19 bases in between. CDR3 length: 17 amino acids. CDR3 DNA sequence: TGCGCCAGCAGCTGGATAGAGGGGGATTGGAGCTCCTACGAGCAGTACTTC. Amino acid sequence: CASSWIEGDWSSYEQYF.

This clonotype showed up many times. The V call is TRBV4-3, the J call TRBJ2-3; 12 positions match TRBD2. This CDR3 is built from 15 residues. The germline CDR1 and CDR2 sequences are LGHNA and YSLEER. V shed 4 bases, J shed 2 bases, and the junction held 1 base outside the gene matches. The CDR3 here is CASSRTSGVTDTQYF. Here the CDR3 DNA reads TGCGCCAGCAGCCGGACTAGCGGGGTCACAGATACGCAGTATTTT.

The gene calls are TRBV15 and TRBJ1-4; a weak D match, TRBD1 (5 bases). The CDR3 totals 14 residues. The V end lost 6 bases, the J end lost 5 bases, and 13 bases lay between the germline ends. Germline V gives CDR1 LNHNV, CDR2 YYDKDF (reference sequence). The CDR3 sequence: CATSFGTVNEKLFF. CDR3 bases: TGTGCCACCAGTTTTGGGACGGTGAATGAAAAACTGTTTTTT. The variable domain in full, with the rest retrieved from reference TRBV15 and TRBJ1-4, is DAMVIQNPRYQVTQFGKPVTLSCSQTLNHNVMYWYQQKSSQAPKLLFHYYDKDFNNEADTPDNFQSRRPNTSFCFLDIRSPGLGDTAMYLCATSFGTVNEKLFFGSGTQLSVL.